The 8 T cell receptor beta chains reported below all come from one sample, sequenced in a study of control samples from healthy donors and cancer patients. The data were produced by immunoSEQ multiplex PCR, yet TCRdb's version contains in-frame clones alone and is incomplete. The table shows about 55,000 clones, with around 96% occurring only once. Material: blood. The source is a woman between 18 and 30 years old in good health.

Written as DNA, the CDR3 is TGTGCCAGCAGCTTAGGACAGGGAGGGAAGACCCAGTACTTC. Amino acids: CASSLGQGGKTQYF. The chain links TRBV7-9 to TRBJ2-5; D assignment may be TRBD1 or TRBD2 (7 bases each). This CDR3 region has 14 residues. Per the germline V gene, CDR1 is SEHNR and CDR2 is FQNEAQ (reference sequence). V gave up 1 base and J gave up 6 bases, with 12 bases separating them.

V gene TRBV6-4 combines with J gene TRBJ2-1; tentatively, D is TRBD1 (6 bases). Trimming stripped 4 bases from V and 9 bases from J, with 13 bases between. CDR1 is MRHNA, CDR2 SNTAGT, per germline. This CDR3 is built from 13 residues. CDR3 sequence reads: CASSADSHGEQFF. CDR3 nucleotides: TGTGCCAGCAGTGCGGACAGTCACGGTGAGCAGTTCTTC.

This chain joins TRBV9 and TRBJ1-2; no definite D call. The CDR3 has 15 residues. The V and J ends lost 4 bases and 8 bases respectively, with 21 bases between them. CDR1 is SGDLS, CDR2 YYNGEE, per germline. The DNA for the CDR3 is TGTGCCAGCAGCCCTGCAAGCCAATATTCGGACGGCTACACCTTC. Translation: CASSPASQYSDGYTF.

J is TRBJ1-5 and V is TRBV10-3; D is ambiguous. From germline, CDR1 is ENHRY and CDR2 SYGVKD. Trimming left V 5 bases short and J 5 bases short, with 10 bases between. This CDR3 has 13 residues. The CDR3 is CAISPSGDQPQHF. The CDR3 DNA reads TGTGCCATCAGTCCCAGCGGAGATCAGCCCCAGCATTTT.

This clone appeared once. The genes are TRBV9 and TRBJ1-3, with D possibly TRBD1 on 6 matching bases. Germline CDR1 SGDLS, CDR2 YYNGEE. This CDR3 contains 16 residues. Between the trimmed V and J ends, which lost 5 bases and 0 bases, there was a span of 15 bases. The CDR3 reads CASRGGAAISGNTIYF. CDR3 sequence (DNA): TGTGCCAGCAGGGGGGGGGCCGCTATCTCTGGAAACACCATATATTTT.

The V gene is TRBV4-1, the J gene TRBJ2-5; 7 bases align to TRBD1. The CDR3 consists of 13 residues. V lost 4 bases and J lost 5; bases outside the gene matches: 4. Germline CDR1 and CDR2: MGHRA and YSYEKL. The CDR3 loop is CASSRTGDETQYF. In nucleotides, the CDR3 is TGCGCCAGCAGCCGGACAGGCGACGAGACCCAGTACTTC.

This chain joins TRBV7-2 and TRBJ1-2; 7 bases agree with TRBD1. V lost 5 bases to trimming and J lost 4 bases; unmatched junction nucleotides: 10. The germline V gene has CDR1 SGHTA and CDR2 FQGNSA. The CDR3 totals 15 residues. CDR3 DNA: TGTGCCAGCAGCCCTTGGGGGACAGCAGTCTATGGCTACACCTTC. Translating it yields CASSPWGTAVYGYTF.

CDR3 region: CASSDRDSSGNTIYF. CDR3 nucleotides: TGTGCCAGCAGCGACCGGGACAGCTCTGGAAACACCATATATTTT. The chain uses TRBV7-9 and TRBJ1-3; the match to TRBD1 covers 7 bases. The CDR3 covers 15 residues. Germline V lookup: CDR1 SEHNR, CDR2 FQNEAQ (reference sequence). The junction had 4 bases not matched to a gene; V was cut back by 5 bases and J by 0 bases.